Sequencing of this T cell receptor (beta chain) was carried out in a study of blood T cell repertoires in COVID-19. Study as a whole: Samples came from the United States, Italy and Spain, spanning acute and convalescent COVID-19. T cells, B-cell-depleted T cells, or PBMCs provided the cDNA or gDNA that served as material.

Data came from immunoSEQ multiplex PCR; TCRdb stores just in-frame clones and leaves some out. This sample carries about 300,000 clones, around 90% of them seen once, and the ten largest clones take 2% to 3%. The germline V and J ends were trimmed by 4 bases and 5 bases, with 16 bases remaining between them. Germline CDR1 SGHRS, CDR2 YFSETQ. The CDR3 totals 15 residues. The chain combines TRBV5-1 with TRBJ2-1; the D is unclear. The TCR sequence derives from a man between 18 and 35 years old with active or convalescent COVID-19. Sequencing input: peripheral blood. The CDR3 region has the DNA TGCGCCAGCAGCCTAGTTTCGTTATGGGACAATGAGCAGTTCTTC. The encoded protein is CASSLVSLWDNEQFF.